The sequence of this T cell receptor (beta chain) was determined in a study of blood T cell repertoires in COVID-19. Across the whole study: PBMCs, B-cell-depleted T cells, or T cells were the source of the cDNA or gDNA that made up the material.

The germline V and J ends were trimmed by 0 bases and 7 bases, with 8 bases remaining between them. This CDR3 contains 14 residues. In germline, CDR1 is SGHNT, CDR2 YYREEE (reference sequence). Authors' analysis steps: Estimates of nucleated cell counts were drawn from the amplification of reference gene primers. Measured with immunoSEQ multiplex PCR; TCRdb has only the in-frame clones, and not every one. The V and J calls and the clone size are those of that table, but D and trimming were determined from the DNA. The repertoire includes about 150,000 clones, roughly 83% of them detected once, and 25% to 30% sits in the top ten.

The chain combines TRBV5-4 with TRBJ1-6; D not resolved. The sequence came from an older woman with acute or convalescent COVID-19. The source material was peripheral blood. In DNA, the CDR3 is TGTGCCAGCAGCTTGGAGTCCACAAATTCACCCCTCCACTTT. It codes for CASSLESTNSPLHF.